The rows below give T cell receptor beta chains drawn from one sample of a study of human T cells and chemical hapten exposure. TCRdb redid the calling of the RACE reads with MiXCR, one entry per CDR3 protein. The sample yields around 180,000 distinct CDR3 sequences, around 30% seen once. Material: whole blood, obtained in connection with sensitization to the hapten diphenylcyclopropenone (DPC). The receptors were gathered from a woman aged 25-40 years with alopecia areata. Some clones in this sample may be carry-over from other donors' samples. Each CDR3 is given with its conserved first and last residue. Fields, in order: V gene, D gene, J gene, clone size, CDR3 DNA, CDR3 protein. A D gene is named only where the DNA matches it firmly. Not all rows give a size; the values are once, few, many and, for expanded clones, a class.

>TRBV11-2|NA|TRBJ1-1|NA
TGTGCCAGCAGCTTATTGGTAGGGGCACTGGGGGCTTTCTTT
CASSLLVGALGAFF
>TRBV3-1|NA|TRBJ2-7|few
TGTGCCAGCAGCCCCATTGGGACCGGGGCACTACAGTACTTC
CASSPIGTGALQYF
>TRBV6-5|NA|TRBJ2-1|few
TGTGCCACCTATAGTCCGGGAGTTATCAAGCAGTTCTTC
CATYSPGVIKQFF
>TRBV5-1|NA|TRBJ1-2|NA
TGCGCCAGCAGCTTGGACCGGGAGGCTAACTATGGCTACACCTTC
CASSLDREANYGYTF
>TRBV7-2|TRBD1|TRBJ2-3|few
TGTGCCAGCAGCACGGGACAGGGAGACACAGATACGCAGTATTTT
CASSTGQGDTDTQYF
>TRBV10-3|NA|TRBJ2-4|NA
TGTGCCATCGGAGGGACAGCGGGGGACATTCAGTACTTC
CAIGGTAGDIQYF
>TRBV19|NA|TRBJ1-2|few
TGTGCCAGTAGTATAGATTGGCTCGGCAGCACTAACTATGGCTACACCTTC
CASSIDWLGSTNYGYTF
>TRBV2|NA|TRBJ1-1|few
TGTGCCAGCTCGGAGAGATACACTGAAGCTTTCTTT
CASSERYTEAFF
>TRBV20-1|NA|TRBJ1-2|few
TGCAGTGCTAGAATTTACAGCAGAAACTATGGCTACACCTTC
CSARIYSRNYGYTF
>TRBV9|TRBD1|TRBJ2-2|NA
TGTGCCAGCAGCCTTACCTTAGATACGGGACAGGGAGGCGGGGAGCTGTTTTTT
CASSLTLDTGQGGGELFF
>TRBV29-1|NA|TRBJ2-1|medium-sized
TGCAGCGTTGTATACAATGAGCAGTTCTTC
CSVVYNEQFF
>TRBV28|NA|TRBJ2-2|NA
TGTGCCAGCAGCTCAGGGTCGCTTAGCGGGGAGCTGTTTTTT
CASSSGSLSGELFF
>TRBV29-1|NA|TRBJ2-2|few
TGCAGCGTGAGAGCAGGGGTGGCCGGGGAGCTGTTTTTT
CSVRAGVAGELFF
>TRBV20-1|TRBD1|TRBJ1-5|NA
TGCAGTGCTAGAGGAGACAGGGATGGACAGCCCCAGCATTTT
CSARGDRDGQPQHF
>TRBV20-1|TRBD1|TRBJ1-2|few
TGCAGTGCTAGAGACAGGGGGCTTGGCTACACCTTC
CSARDRGLGYTF
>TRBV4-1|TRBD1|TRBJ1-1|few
TGCGCCAGCAGCCAGGGGACAGGGACCACTGAAGCTTTCTTT
CASSQGTGTTEAFF
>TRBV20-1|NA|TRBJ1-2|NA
TGCAGTGCTAGCTCCCCCGCTAACTATGGCTACACCTTC
CSASSPANYGYTF
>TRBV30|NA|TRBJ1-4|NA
TGTGCCTGGAGTGAACGGAATGAAAAACTGTTTTTT
CAWSERNEKLFF
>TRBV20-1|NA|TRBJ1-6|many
TGCAGTGCCGAGGGGGGGACCGACAATTCACCCCTCCACTTT
CSAEGGTDNSPLHF
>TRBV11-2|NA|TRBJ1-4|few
TGTGCCAGCAGCGAGAGGAAGCTGGGGCAAGCGACTAATGAAAAACTGTTTTTT
CASSERKLGQATNEKLFF
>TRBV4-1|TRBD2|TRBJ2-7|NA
TGCGCCAGCAGCCCCGGACTAGCGGTTCCAAATGAGCAGTACTTC
CASSPGLAVPNEQYF
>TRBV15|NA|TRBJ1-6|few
TGTGCCACCAGCAGAATTTGGGGGACTTTTAATTCACCCCTCCACTTT
CATSRIWGTFNSPLHF
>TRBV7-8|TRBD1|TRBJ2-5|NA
TGTGCCAGCAGCCCAACGGGACAGCCCACCCAGGGGACCCAGTACTTC
CASSPTGQPTQGTQYF
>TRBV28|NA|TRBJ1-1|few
TGTGCCAGCAGTTTATTGGGTCCCACTGAAGCTTTCTTT
CASSLLGPTEAFF
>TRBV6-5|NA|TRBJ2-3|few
TGTGCCAGCAGTAACTACAGGGCCCGCACAGATACGCAGTATTTT
CASSNYRARTDTQYF
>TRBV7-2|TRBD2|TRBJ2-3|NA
TGTGCCAGCAGCTTAGTAGGGACTAGCGGGGGGGGCACAGATACGCAGTATTTT
CASSLVGTSGGGTDTQYF
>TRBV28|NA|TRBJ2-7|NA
TGTGCCAGCTCAGTTTTAATAACGAACACCTACGAGCAGTACTTC
CASSVLITNTYEQYF
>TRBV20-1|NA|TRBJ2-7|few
TGCAGTGCTAGAGATGGGGCTCGTCAGGACTTC
CSARDGARQDF
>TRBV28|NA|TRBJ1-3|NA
TGTGCCAGCAGTTTCCGGAGGAGTTCGGCTGGAAACACCATATATTTT
CASSFRRSSAGNTIYF